The following is a T cell receptor beta chain sequence with its context. Here immunoSEQ multiplex PCR was the method, and the copy in TCRdb shows in-frame clones only, minus some. Of around 100,000 clones listed, 88% are singletons. The J segment lost 3 bases and the V segment lost 3 bases, leaving 2 bases of the junction unmatched. The CDR3 sequence is 14 residues long. Germline-derived CDR1 and CDR2 are SGDLS and YYNGEE. This sample is drawn from a study of control samples from healthy donors and cancer patients. Sequences were obtained from blood. The clonotype originates from a man aged 30 to 45 in good health. The chain employs TRBV9 and TRBJ2-1; 8 nucleotides line up with TRBD1. CDR3 protein: CASSGGTGYNEQFF. The CDR3 nucleotides are TGTGCCAGCAGCGGCGGGACAGGCTACAATGAGCAGTTCTTC.